The 3 T cell receptor beta chains presented below share a single source sample, sequenced in a study of CD8 T cells in ankylosing spondylitis. TCRdb used MiXCR to reprocess the 5' RACE reads, holding one entry per CDR3 protein. The data show some 270,000 distinct CDR3 sequences, with more than 25% seen just once and about 4.2% held by the top ten. The sequenced sample consisted of blood, either unsorted or a sorted T cell fraction (not recorded which). These receptors originate from a male donor with ankylosing spondylitis or in good health (not recorded which).

V gene TRBV10-3 combines with J gene TRBJ2-1; 7 bases line up with TRBD1. The V gene's germline CDR1 is ENHRY and CDR2 SYGVKD. J gave up 1 base and V 7 bases, and 4 bases lay outside the gene matches. The CDR3 loop spans 14 amino acids. The CDR3 nucleotides are TGTGCCATCACTGGGGACAGTTCCTACAATGAGCAGTTCTTC. Protein product: CAITGDSSYNEQFF.

The sample holds a few counts of this clonotype. The chain uses TRBV20-1 and TRBJ2-5, with a possible D match to TRBD1 (6 bases). The germline V gene encodes CDR1 DFQATT and CDR2 SNEGSKA (reference sequence). CDR3 size: 12 residues. With 5 bases removed from V and 1 base from J, the gap between germline ends came to 8 bases. The CDR3 DNA reads TGCAGTGCTGAGGACAGCCAAGAGACCCAGTACTTC. This encodes CSAEDSQETQYF.

V and J are TRBV10-3 and TRBJ2-5; D may correspond to TRBD1 or TRBD2 (7 bases each). There are 14 residues in the CDR3. Germline lookup yields CDR1 ENHRY and CDR2 SYGVKD. V was trimmed by 3 bases and J by 5 bases, leaving 13 bases between them. The DNA for the CDR3 is TGTGCCATCAGTGACGACAGGGAGGGGGAGACCCAGTACTTC. It is translated as CAISDDREGETQYF.